The next 21 T cell receptor beta chains were all read from a single sample in a study of blood T cell repertoires in COVID-19. TCRdb's copy holds only in-frame clones and misses some; the assay was immunoSEQ multiplex PCR. The table has about 130,000 clones, 70% to 90% seen once; the top ten hold 9.5% to 15%. The sample was peripheral blood. These receptors all stem from a human donor in a cohort sampled during active COVID-19.

This rearrangement joins TRBV5-1 to TRBJ1-6, with D possibly matching TRBD1 (6 bases). Deletions cut 0 bases from V and 5 bases from J, with 9 bases between. The CDR3 spans 15 residues. Germline loops: CDR1 SGHRS, CDR2 YFSETQ. The CDR3 sequence is CASSLGDIDNSPLHF. In DNA, the CDR3 is TGCGCCAGCAGCTTGGGGGACATCGATAATTCACCCCTCCACTTT.

The chain links TRBV4-2 to TRBJ2-3; no clear D. V was trimmed by 5 bases and J by 0 bases, leaving 12 bases between them. CDR3 length equals 15 residues. Germline V gene lookup returns CDR1 LGHNA and CDR2 YNFKEQ. CDR3 loop: CASSETHSSTDTQYF. CDR3 DNA: TGTGCCAGCAGCGAGACACATTCAAGCACAGATACGCAGTATTTT.

The chain links TRBV11-3 to TRBJ2-1; 9 nucleotides line up with TRBD1. The ends lost 1 base at V and 6 bases at J; junction bases unmatched: 7. Germline lookup yields CDR1 SGHNT and CDR2 YENEEA. The CDR3 covers 16 residues. The CDR3 loop reads CASSLGPRDRVNEQFF. The CDR3 DNA reads as TGTGCCAGCAGCTTAGGCCCCCGGGACAGGGTCAATGAGCAGTTCTTC.

This chain connects TRBV29-1 to TRBJ2-2, with 9 bases identical to TRBD1. Germline CDR1 reads SQVTM; CDR2 reads ANQGSEA. The CDR3 spans 14 residues. V dropped 7 bases and J dropped 5; count of bases not matched to a gene: 8. The chain's CDR3 is CSARGQGGTGELFF. The CDR3 nucleotides read TGCAGCGCCAGGGGACAGGGTGGAACCGGGGAGCTGTTTTTT.

The chain carries TRBV9 and TRBJ2-1, with TRBD2 identical over 9 bases. The ends lost 0 bases at V and 1 base at J; junction bases unmatched: 8. The length of the CDR3 is 18 residues. Germline V gives CDR1 SGDLS, CDR2 YYNGEE. CDR3 nucleotide sequence: TGTGCCAGCAGCGTAGGTAGCGGGGGAGGGCGGTCCTACAATGAGCAGTTCTTC. This sequence encodes CASSVGSGGGRSYNEQFF. The entire variable domain, with the rest obtained from reference TRBV9 and TRBJ2-1, is as follows: DSGVTQTPKHLITATGQRVTLRCSPRSGDLSVYWYQQSLDQGLQFLIQYYNGEERAKGNILERFSAQQFPDLHSELNLSSLELGDSALYFCASSVGSGGGRSYNEQFFGPGTRLTVL.

J is TRBJ1-4 and V is TRBV7-9, with 7 bases aligning to TRBD1. The J segment lost 8 bases and the V segment lost 1 base, leaving 10 bases of the junction unmatched. The CDR3 totals 16 residues. Germline V gene data show CDR1 as SEHNR and CDR2 as FQNEAQ (reference sequence). The CDR3 nucleotides are TGTGCCAGCAGCTTAGAGGGGTGGACAGGTGACGAAAAACTGTTTTTT. Protein sequence: CASSLEGWTGDEKLFF.

The chain has TRBV7-2 and TRBJ2-3; TRBD2 matches at 10 bases. CDR3 length: 17 amino acids. Germline CDR1 SGHTA, CDR2 FQGNSA. The junction had 5 bases not matched to a gene; V was cut back by 0 bases and J by 2 bases. The CDR3 loop is CASSLAGLAGATDTQYF. The CDR3 DNA follows: TGTGCCAGCAGCTTAGCGGGGCTAGCGGGGGCCACAGATACGCAGTATTTT.

The V gene is TRBV5-4, the J gene TRBJ1-6, with 9 bases fitting TRBD1. The germline V gene encodes CDR1 SGHNT and CDR2 YYREEE (reference sequence). The V and J ends lost 0 bases and 4 bases, in that order; junction bases with no gene match: 2. This CDR3 spans 16 amino acids. This chain's CDR3 is CASSLGGTGYNSPLHF. The CDR3 DNA sequence: TGTGCCAGCAGCTTGGGGGGGACAGGGTATAATTCACCCCTCCACTTT.

The chain couples TRBV9 to TRBJ2-5; 8 bases are a match to TRBD2. Trimming at V came to 3 bases and at J to 4 bases, leaving 11 bases not matched to a gene. Per the germline V gene, CDR1 is SGDLS and CDR2 is YYNGEE. The CDR3 contains 16 residues. The CDR3 DNA reads as TGTGCCAGCAGCGCCCCGGGGGGGCCAAGGAGAGAGACCCAGTACTTC. It specifies CASSAPGGPRRETQYF.

The chain is built from TRBV6-6 and TRBJ2-7; the D is unclear. Germline CDR1 is MNHNY and CDR2 is SVGAGI (reference sequence). V lost 2 bases and J lost 2, with 10 bases in between. The CDR3 has 14 amino acids. Here the CDR3 DNA reads TGTGCCAGCAGTTACCGGGTCGAAGCCTACGAGCAGTACTTC. Translated: CASSYRVEAYEQYF.

V and J are TRBV30 and TRBJ2-1; 15 bases are shared with TRBD2. The CDR3 consists of 13 residues. CDR1 and CDR2 (germline): GTSNPN, SVGIG (reference sequence). V was clipped by 5 bases and J by 11 bases; unmatched bases: 4. CDR3 nucleotides: TGTGCCTGGGGACTAGCGGGGGGGCGGCAGCAGTTCTTC. As protein: CAWGLAGGRQQFF.

This clone has a single count. The rearrangement uses TRBV18 and TRBJ1-2; 9 bases match TRBD1. The germline V gene encodes CDR1 KGHSH and CDR2 LQKENI. CDR3 length: 15 residues. V lost 2 bases to trimming and J lost 7 bases; unmatched junction nucleotides: 8. The CDR3, as DNA: TGTGCCAGCTCACCATCGAGGGACAGGGAAGGTGGCTACACCTTC. Amino acids: CASSPSRDREGGYTF.

The chain uses TRBV19 and TRBJ1-1; D may be TRBD1 (5 bases). CDR1 and CDR2 from the germline V gene are LNHDA and SQIVND (reference sequence). V was cut by 0 bases and J by 4 bases, with 18 bases left in between. The CDR3 extends over 17 amino acids. CDR3 nucleotides: TGTGCCAGTAGTATAGACCTTCTCGGGCAGGGTCTCACTGAAGCTTTCTTT. Translated, it gives CASSIDLLGQGLTEAFF.

V gene TRBV30 combines with J gene TRBJ2-7; 7 bases map to TRBD1. J gave up 1 base and V 3 bases, and 3 bases lay outside the gene matches. CDR1 and CDR2 (germline): GTSNPN, SVGIG (reference sequence). The CDR3 totals 13 residues. The CDR3, as DNA: TGTGCCTGGAGGACAGGGAGTTCCTACGAGCAGTACTTC. Translated: CAWRTGSSYEQYF.

The gene calls are TRBV20-1 and TRBJ2-7, with 7 positions matching TRBD2. This CDR3 has 14 residues. The junction had 9 bases not matched to a gene; V was cut back by 3 bases and J by 4 bases. CDR1 and CDR2 from the germline V gene are DFQATT and SNEGSKA (reference sequence). In nucleotides, the CDR3 is TGCAGTGCTAGTATGGCTAGCGGTCGTTACGAGCAGTACTTC. It codes for CSASMASGRYEQYF.

The V call is TRBV13, the J call TRBJ1-2, with D tentatively TRBD1 (5 bases). The CDR3 consists of 15 residues. Trimming removed 5 bases at V and 5 bases at J, with 18 bases between. Germline values: CDR1 PRHDT, CDR2 FYEKMQ (reference sequence). The CDR3 sequence is CASSLNQGSLYGYTF. CDR3 bases: TGTGCCAGCAGCCTGAACCAGGGCTCATTATATGGCTACACCTTC.

The chain uses TRBV12-5 and TRBJ1-3; TRBD1 matches at 10 bases. V lost 6 bases and J lost 8; bases outside the gene matches: 10. The germline V gene encodes CDR1 LGHNT and CDR2 FRNRAP. The CDR3 sequence is 15 residues long. The CDR3 coding sequence is TGTGCTAGTGGCCCGCGCGACAGGGGGCTCGACACCATATATTTT. Residues: CASGPRDRGLDTIYF.

The chain couples TRBV7-9 to TRBJ2-5, with TRBD1 matching 10 bases. Trimming at V came to 4 bases and at J to 5 bases, leaving 4 bases not matched to a gene. The germline V gene encodes CDR1 SEHNR and CDR2 FQNEAQ (reference sequence). The CDR3 is 14 amino acids. In DNA, the CDR3 is TGTGCCAGCAGCTCAGGGACAGGGGACGAGACCCAGTACTTC. Residues: CASSSGTGDETQYF.

This chain joins TRBV5-1 and TRBJ1-2; 9 nucleotides line up with TRBD1. Germline CDR1 is SGHRS and CDR2 is YFSETQ. With 3 bases clipped from V and 8 bases from J, the junction kept 11 bases outside the gene matches. The CDR3 is 15 residues long. CDR3 amino acids: CASSSSRDRAEGYTF. CDR3 bases: TGCGCCAGCAGCTCCAGCCGGGACAGGGCCGAGGGCTACACCTTC.

The chain carries TRBV28 and TRBJ1-1; possibly TRBD1 for D (6 bases). V was shortened by 5 bases and J by 0 bases, with 16 bases between the two germline ends. This CDR3 has 16 amino acids. CDR1 is MDHEN and CDR2 is SYDVKM in the germline V gene. The CDR3 DNA follows: TGTGCCAGCAGTCTAGGACAGACCCGAATGAACACTGAAGCTTTCTTT. Amino acid sequence: CASSLGQTRMNTEAFF.

This sequence joins TRBV15 and TRBJ2-3, with TRBD2 matching over 9 bases. This CDR3 contains 16 residues. Per germline, CDR1 LNHNV and CDR2 YYDKDF (reference sequence). J was trimmed by 2 bases and V by 3 bases; bases with no gene match: 6. Here the CDR3 reads CATSSSLAGNTDTQYF. CDR3 nucleotide sequence: TGTGCCACCAGCAGTTCCCTAGCGGGAAACACAGATACGCAGTATTTT.